One and the same sample provided the 21 T cell receptor beta chains below, sequenced in a study of blood T cell repertoires in COVID-19. The method was immunoSEQ multiplex PCR; TCRdb's version includes in-frame clones alone and lacks a portion of them. The data hold approximately 300,000 clones, with 80% to 90% observed a single time. Sample: peripheral blood. These receptors all stem from a man aged 18 to 30 who had recovered from COVID-19.

The V call is TRBV12-5, the J call TRBJ1-1; D might be TRBD1 (5 bases). Germline V gene sequence: CDR1 LGHNT, CDR2 FRNRAP. CDR3 size: 11 residues. The V end lost 11 bases, the J end lost 5 bases, and 12 bases lay between the germline ends. DNA for the CDR3: TGTGCTTGCGGGGGGGTGACTGAAGCTTTCTTT. Translating gives CACGGVTEAFF.

As concerns this clone: Additional DNA sequences in this sample encode the identical CDR3. The chain carries TRBV6-5 and TRBJ2-7; D is ambiguous. Germline loops: CDR1 MNHEY, CDR2 SVGAGI. Trimming removed 6 bases at V and 3 bases at J, with 6 bases between. The CDR3 contains 11 residues. The CDR3 region is CASRRNYEQYF. In nucleotides, the CDR3 is TGTGCCAGCAGGAGGAACTACGAGCAGTACTTC.

CDR3 nucleotides: TGTGCCATCAGTGTTACAGGGGACTTCATGAACACTGAAGCTTTCTTT. Translated: CAISVTGDFMNTEAFF. V and J are TRBV10-3 and TRBJ1-1; 7 nucleotides match TRBD1. V gave up 4 bases and J gave up 0 bases; unmatched junction bases: 8. The germline gives CDR1 ENHRY, CDR2 SYGVKD. The CDR3 spans 16 residues.

The rearrangement links TRBV11-3 to TRBJ1-1, with a possible D match to TRBD1 (6 bases). In germline, CDR1 is SGHNT, CDR2 YENEEA. The CDR3 is 15 residues long. Between the trimmed V and J ends, which lost 2 bases and 4 bases, there was a span of 14 bases. The CDR3 here is CASSLSTQGSTEAFF. As DNA, the CDR3 is TGTGCCAGCAGCTTATCCACCCAGGGGAGCACTGAAGCTTTCTTT. The complete variable domain, with remaining parts taken from reference TRBV11-3 and TRBJ1-1, reads EAGVVQSPRYKIIEKKQPVAFWCNPISGHNTLYWYLQNLGQGPELLIRYENEEAVDDSQLPKDRFSAERLKGVDSTLKIQPAELGDSAVYLCASSLSTQGSTEAFFGQGTRLTVV.

The chain carries TRBV7-2 and TRBJ2-1; the match to TRBD2 covers 10 bases. This CDR3 spans 15 amino acids. Trimming removed 5 bases from V and 0 bases from J; junction bases left unmatched: 1. Germline CDR1 SGHTA, CDR2 FQGNSA. The CDR3 reads CASSKRGGSYNEQFF. CDR3 DNA sequence: TGTGCCAGCAGCAAGCGGGGGGGCTCCTACAATGAGCAGTTCTTC.

This rearrangement joins TRBV10-3 to TRBJ1-2, with D possibly matching TRBD1 (5 bases). CDR3 length: 14 residues. Per the germline V gene, CDR1 is ENHRY and CDR2 is SYGVKD. V lost 3 bases, J lost 7 bases, and 15 bases lay in between. CDR3: CAISDLRTGGGYTF. The CDR3 DNA reads as TGTGCCATCAGTGACCTTCGGACGGGGGGTGGCTACACCTTC.

The gene calls are TRBV7-3 and TRBJ1-6, with D unclear. V was pared by 3 bases and J by 7 bases, with 4 bases between. Germline loops: CDR1 SGHTA, CDR2 FQGTGA. The CDR3 extends over 12 amino acids. The CDR3 DNA reads TGTGCCAGCAGCTTTCAAAATTCACCCCTCCACTTT. Its protein is CASSFQNSPLHF.

The chain recombines TRBV4-3 with TRBJ2-7; 8 bases map to TRBD2. Trimming cost V 1 base and J 4 bases; bases outside gene matches: 6. The CDR3 runs 15 residues. Germline CDR1 is LGHNA and CDR2 is YSLEER. CDR3 sequence (DNA): TGCGCCAGCAGCCAAGTTCTTGGACTAGCATACGAGCAGTACTTC. Translated: CASSQVLGLAYEQYF.

The CDR3 coding sequence is TGCGCCAGCAGCACAGATCCAACTAATGAAAAACTGTTTTTT. Encoded protein: CASSTDPTNEKLFF. The gene calls are TRBV5-1 and TRBJ1-4, with no clear D. The CDR3 runs to 14 residues. V shed 4 bases and J shed 0 bases, with 7 bases lying between them. Germline loops: CDR1 SGHRS, CDR2 YFSETQ.

V is TRBV6-1 and J is TRBJ2-1, with a possible D match to TRBD1 (6 bases). The V gene's germline CDR1 is MNHNS and CDR2 SASEGT. This CDR3 contains 15 residues. The V end was cut by 1 base, the J end by 5 bases, with 12 bases between. The CDR3 nucleotides are TGTGCCAGCAGTGAAGGGTGGACAGCCAACAATGAGCAGTTCTTC. It yields the protein CASSEGWTANNEQFF.

CDR3 in amino acids: CASSNSLGLAWGRDPRSPYNEQFF. CDR3 DNA sequence: TGTGCCAGCAGCAATTCTTTGGGACTAGCATGGGGGAGAGACCCCAGGTCCCCCTACAATGAGCAGTTCTTC. This chain uses TRBV21-1 with TRBJ2-1; TRBD2 is the table's D call, not checked against the DNA. TRBV21-1 is a pseudogene segment. CDR3 length equals 24 residues.

The chain links TRBV6-4 to TRBJ1-2; 7 bases align to TRBD1. CDR1 is MRHNA, CDR2 SNTAGT, per germline. The V gene end was trimmed by 6 bases and the J gene end by 2 bases; junction bases not matched to a gene: 9. The CDR3 contains 15 residues. The chain's CDR3 is CASSRDSSQNYGYTF. DNA of the CDR3: TGTGCCAGCAGCCGGGACAGCTCCCAAAACTATGGCTACACCTTC.

V is TRBV6-5 and J is TRBJ1-5; no clear D. The CDR3 sequence is 14 residues long. Germline CDR1 and CDR2: MNHEY and SVGAGI. Deletions cut 6 bases from V and 0 bases from J, with 9 bases between. The CDR3 loop is CASRATNSNQPQHF. The CDR3 DNA sequence: TGTGCCAGCAGAGCGACGAATAGCAATCAGCCCCAGCATTTT.

V and J are TRBV15 and TRBJ1-6; D unresolved. V was pared by 0 bases and J by 4 bases, with 10 bases between. The germline V gene has CDR1 LNHNV and CDR2 YYDKDF (reference sequence). This CDR3 spans 16 amino acids. CDR3: CATSRDHRGYNSPLHF. The CDR3 DNA follows: TGTGCCACCAGCAGAGATCACCGCGGTTATAATTCACCCCTCCACTTT.

The V call is TRBV11-2, the J call TRBJ1-4; possible D gene TRBD1, 5 bases. The CDR3 is 15 residues long. Trimming shortened V by 7 bases and J by 0 bases, and 12 bases separated the two germline ends. Per germline, CDR1 SGHAT and CDR2 FQNNGV. This CDR3 reads CASNIGHATNEKLFF. CDR3 bases: TGTGCCAGCAACATTGGACACGCAACTAATGAAAAACTGTTTTTT.

The chain combines TRBV4-3 with TRBJ1-3; 9 bases are a match to TRBD1. In germline, CDR1 is LGHNA, CDR2 YSLEER. There are 14 residues in the CDR3. After removal of 2 bases from V and 10 bases from J, the junction contained 6 bases not matched to a gene. The CDR3 here is CASSQQRGQGTIYF. The CDR3 coding sequence is TGCGCCAGCAGCCAACAGCGAGGACAGGGGACCATATATTTT.

The J gene is TRBJ2-1, the V gene TRBV12-3 or TRBV12-4, with D perhaps matching TRBD2 (6 bases). V lost 7 bases and J lost 9, with 13 bases in between. This CDR3 is built from 12 residues. Written as DNA, the CDR3 is TGTGCCAGCATGGAGGGGCCCGGTGAGCAGTTCTTC. Amino acid sequence: CASMEGPGEQFF.

The chain uses TRBV25-1 and TRBJ1-1; no firm D call. The CDR3 contains 16 residues. V lost 3 bases and J 1 base, leaving 15 bases between the germline ends. Germline assignment: CDR1 MGHDK and CDR2 SYGVNS. The CDR3 here is CASSDQNGGRNTEAFF. For the CDR3, the DNA is TGTGCCAGCAGTGACCAAAACGGAGGGAGGAACACTGAAGCTTTCTTT.

This clone was seen only a few times. The rearrangement links TRBV6-2 or TRBV6-3 to TRBJ2-3, with TRBD1 as a possible D gene (6 bases). From germline, CDR1 is MNHEY and CDR2 SVGEGT. The CDR3 has 18 amino acids. V was clipped by 5 bases and J by 4 bases, with 25 bases between them. The CDR3 loop reads CASSPTPYSGERADTQYF. As DNA, the CDR3 is TGTGCCAGCAGTCCAACTCCATATTCAGGGGAGAGGGCAGATACGCAGTATTTT.

The V call is TRBV16, the J call TRBJ2-7; a weak D match, TRBD2 (5 bases). Trimming removed 0 bases at V and 5 bases at J, with 20 bases between. The CDR3 has 17 amino acids. Germline lookup yields CDR1 KGHSY and CDR2 FQNENV. The DNA of the CDR3 is TGTGCCAGCAGCCAATCGAGGACTTACCACGTGGACCACGAGCAGTACTTC. This sequence encodes CASSQSRTYHVDHEQYF.

This chain links TRBV11-2 with TRBJ1-1; tentatively, D is TRBD1 (6 bases). The germline V gene has CDR1 SGHAT and CDR2 FQNNGV. This CDR3 is 14 amino acids long. V was clipped by 5 bases and J by 13 bases, with 23 bases between them. The DNA of the CDR3 is TGTGCCAGCAGCCTCCTTCGGGCAGGGGATCTTGGTTTCTTT. Translating gives CASSLLRAGDLGFF.